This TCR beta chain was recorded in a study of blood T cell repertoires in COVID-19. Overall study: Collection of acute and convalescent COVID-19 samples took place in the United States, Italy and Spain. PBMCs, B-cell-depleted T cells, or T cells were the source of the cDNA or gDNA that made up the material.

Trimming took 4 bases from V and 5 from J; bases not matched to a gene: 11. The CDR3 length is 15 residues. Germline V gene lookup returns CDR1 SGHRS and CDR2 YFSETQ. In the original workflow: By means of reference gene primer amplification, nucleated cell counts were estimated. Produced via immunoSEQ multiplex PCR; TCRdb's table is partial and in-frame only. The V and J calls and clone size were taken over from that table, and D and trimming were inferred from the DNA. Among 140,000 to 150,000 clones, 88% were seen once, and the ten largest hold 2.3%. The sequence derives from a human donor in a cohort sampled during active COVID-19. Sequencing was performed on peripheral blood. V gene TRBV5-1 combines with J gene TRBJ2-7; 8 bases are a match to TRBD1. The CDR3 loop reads CASSLGQGAPHEQYF. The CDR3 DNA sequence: TGCGCCAGCAGCCTCGGACAGGGCGCACCCCACGAGCAGTACTTC. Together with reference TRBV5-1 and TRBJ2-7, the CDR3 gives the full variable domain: KAGVTQTPRYLIKTRGQQVTLSCSPISGHRSVSWYQQTPGQGLQFLFEYFSETQRNKGNFPGRFSGRQFSNSRSEMNVSTLELGDSALYLCASSLGQGAPHEQYFGPGTRLTVT.